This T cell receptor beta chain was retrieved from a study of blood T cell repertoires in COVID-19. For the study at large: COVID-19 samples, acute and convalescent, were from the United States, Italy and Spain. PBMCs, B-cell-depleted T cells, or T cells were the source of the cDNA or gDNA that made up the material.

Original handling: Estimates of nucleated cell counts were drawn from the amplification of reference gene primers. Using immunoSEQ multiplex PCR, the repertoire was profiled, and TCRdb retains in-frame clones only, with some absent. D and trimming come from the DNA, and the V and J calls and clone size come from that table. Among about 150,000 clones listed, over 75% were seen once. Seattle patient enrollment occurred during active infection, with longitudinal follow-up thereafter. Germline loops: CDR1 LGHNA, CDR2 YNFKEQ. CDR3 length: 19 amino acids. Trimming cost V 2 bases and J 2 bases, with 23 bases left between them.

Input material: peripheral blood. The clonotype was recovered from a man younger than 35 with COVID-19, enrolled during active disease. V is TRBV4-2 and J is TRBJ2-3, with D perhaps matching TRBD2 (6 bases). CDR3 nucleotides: TGTGCCAGCAGCCAAAACGAGGGCCCTAGCGACCTGTACACAGATACGCAGTATTTT. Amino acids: CASSQNEGPSDLYTDTQYF.